This entry lists 23 T cell receptor beta chains sequenced from one sample in a study of metastatic and nonmetastatic thyroid tumors. No treatment of any kind had been given to any patient before thyroid surgery. TCRdb ran MiXCR on the PCR reads. The table has about 92,000 clones, approximately 15% seen once. Sequencing was performed on blood. The receptors stem from a female donor with papillary thyroid cancer or a benign thyroid nodule (not recorded which). Some clones in this sample may be carry-over from other donors' samples.

This chain uses TRBV27 with TRBJ1-6; TRBD1 aligns across 9 bases. Germline CDR1 MNHEY, CDR2 SMNVEV (reference sequence). Losses at the gene ends were 5 bases for V and 14 bases for J; bases not matched to a gene: 13. CDR3 length equals 15 residues. This CDR3 is CASSPSGQGRRALHF. The CDR3 DNA reads as TGTGCCAGCAGTCCCTCCGGACAGGGGAGGAGGGCCCTCCACTTT.

This clone was seen repeatedly, ten times or more. The chain has TRBV3-1 and TRBJ1-3, with 7 bases identical to TRBD1. The CDR3 extends over 15 amino acids. CDR1 is LGHDT and CDR2 is YNNKEL in the germline V gene (reference sequence). The V and J ends lost 3 bases and 1 base, in that order; junction bases with no gene match: 3. This chain's CDR3 is CASSQGQLSGNTIYF. The DNA for the CDR3 is TGTGCCAGCAGCCAGGGACAGTTATCTGGAAACACCATATATTTT. The variable domain in full, completed from reference TRBV3-1 and TRBJ1-3, reads DTAVSQTPKYLVTQMGNDKSIKCEQNLGHDTMYWYKQDSKKFLKIMFSYNNKELIINETVPNRFSPKSPDKAHLNLHINSLELGDSAVYFCASSQGQLSGNTIYFGEGSWLTVV.

With respect to this clone: A much larger clone lies one base from this, so it may be a read error. J is TRBJ2-5 and V is TRBV9; 7 bases match TRBD1. The CDR3 extends over 14 amino acids. Germline-derived CDR1 and CDR2 are SGDLS and YYNGEE. CDR3 sequence (DNA): TGTGCCAGCAGCGTGGAGGAAGGGGGCAGGACCCAGAACTTC. This codes for CASSVEEGGRTQNF. Together with reference TRBV9 and TRBJ2-5, the CDR3 gives the full variable domain: DSGVTQTPKHLITATGQRVTLRCSPRSGDLSVYWYQQSLDQGLQFLIQYYNGEERAKGNILERFSAQQFPDLHSELNLSSLELGDSALYFCASSVEEGGRTQNFGPGTRLLVL.

This clone showed up many times. Different DNA sequences within this sample yield the same CDR3. The V gene is TRBV5-1, the J gene TRBJ2-3, with D perhaps matching TRBD2 (6 bases). Between the trimmed V and J ends, which lost 6 bases and 1 base, there was a span of 9 bases. The CDR3 runs 13 residues. Germline CDR1 SGHRS, CDR2 YFSETQ. The CDR3 is CASNPGGTDTQYF. As DNA, the CDR3 is TGCGCCAGCAACCCGGGGGGCACAGATACGCAGTATTTT. Supplemented by reference TRBV5-1 and TRBJ2-3, the full variable domain reads KAGVTQTPRYLIKTRGQQVTLSCSPISGHRSVSWYQQTPGQGLQFLFEYFSETQRNKGNFPGRFSGRQFSNSRSEMNVSTLELGDSALYLCASNPGGTDTQYFGPGTRLTVL.

The chain employs TRBV3-1 and TRBJ2-3; 10 bases line up with TRBD2. Trimming cost V 1 base and J 2 bases; bases outside gene matches: 9. CDR1 is LGHDT, CDR2 YNNKEL, per germline (reference sequence). The CDR3 extends over 18 amino acids. The CDR3 loop reads CASSQVRSSGGFTDTQYF. The DNA for the CDR3 is TGTGCCAGCAGCCAAGTAAGGTCTAGCGGGGGATTCACAGATACGCAGTATTTT.

This clone was recorded many times. This rearrangement joins TRBV7-3 to TRBJ2-5; tentatively, D is TRBD1 or TRBD2 (6 bases each). This CDR3 region has 13 residues. The V and J ends lost 5 bases and 5 bases respectively, with 12 bases between them. Germline CDR1 and CDR2: SGHTA and FQGTGA. CDR3 in DNA: TGTGCCAGCAGCCCTGGGGGGCTGGAGACCCAGTACTTC. Protein sequence: CASSPGGLETQYF.

This clone showed up many times. The V call is TRBV7-9, the J call TRBJ1-3; 8 nucleotides line up with TRBD1. J was trimmed by 3 bases and V by 4 bases; bases with no gene match: 2. The germline CDR1 and CDR2 sequences are SEHNR and FQNEAQ (reference sequence). CDR3 length: 14 amino acids. The CDR3 reads CASSSGQDGNTIYF. Written as DNA, the CDR3 is TGTGCCAGCAGCTCGGGACAGGATGGAAACACCATATATTTT.

Ten or more counts support this clone. The sample has other DNA sequences that encode this CDR3 too. V is TRBV5-6 and J is TRBJ1-6; a weak D match, TRBD1 (6 bases). Trimming took 2 bases from V and 19 from J, leaving 16 bases between them. The CDR3 is 12 residues long. Germline V gene lookup returns CDR1 SGHDT and CDR2 YYEEEE. The CDR3 loop reads CASSFALAGEHF. CDR3 bases: TGTGCCAGCAGCTTCGCCTTGGCAGGGGAGCACTTT. Variable domain in full (rest from reference TRBV5-6 and TRBJ1-6): DAGVTQSPTHLIKTRGQQVTLRCSPKSGHDTVSWYQQALGQGPQFIFQYYEEEERQRGNFPDRFSGHQFPNYSSELNVNALLLGDSALYLCASSFALAGEHFGNGTRLTVT.

This clone was counted ten times or more. The chain carries TRBV10-3 and TRBJ2-3; D possibly uses TRBD1 or TRBD2 (5 bases each). Trimming took 6 bases from V and 0 from J, leaving 10 bases between them. Germline V gene data show CDR1 as ENHRY and CDR2 as SYGVKD. The CDR3 is 14 amino acids. The CDR3 bases are TGTGCCATCAGGAGGGGTTCTAGCACAGATACGCAGTATTTT. It codes for CAIRRGSSTDTQYF.

Worth noting for this clone: Since the CDR3 does not end with the conserved phenylalanine or tryptophan, this likely comes from a read error. The rearrangement joins TRBV6-5 to TRBJ1-5; a weak D match, TRBD1 (5 bases). The CDR3 contains 13 residues. Germline CDR1 and CDR2: MNHEY and SVGAGI. Deletions cut 7 bases from V and 7 bases from J, with 14 bases between. CDR3 DNA sequence: TGTGCCAGCAAGTTGGGGACGGGGCAGCCCCAGCATTGT. This encodes CASKLGTGQPQHC.

This clone occurred many times. At one end the junction does not follow the germline gene, possibly because of a read error. This CDR3 reads CASSSTGLSGNTTYF. CDR3 nucleotides: TGTGCCAGCAGCTCTACAGGGTTATCTGGAAACACCACATATTTT. This chain joins TRBV6-1 and TRBJ1-3; TRBD1 is a possible D gene (6 bases). From germline, CDR1 is MNHNS and CDR2 SASEGT. This CDR3 has 15 amino acids.

This clone occurred many times. The rearrangement links TRBV2 to TRBJ2-1, with TRBD1 matching 8 bases. CDR1 and CDR2 from the germline V gene are SNHLY and FYNNEI. The CDR3 runs to 14 residues. The junction had 0 bases not matched to a gene; V was cut back by 3 bases and J by 2 bases. CDR3 loop: CASSEGQAYNEQFF. The CDR3 DNA reads as TGTGCCAGCAGTGAGGGACAGGCCTACAATGAGCAGTTCTTC.

This clone turned up a few times. The CDR3 nucleotides read TGTGCCGGCACCCACGGGGGGTCTAGCACAGATACGCAGTATTTT. Amino acids: CAGTHGGSSTDTQYF. V is TRBV6-2 or TRBV6-3 and J is TRBJ2-3; 7 nucleotides line up with TRBD2. Trimming at V came to 11 bases and at J to 0 bases, leaving 11 bases not matched to a gene. CDR3 size: 15 residues. The germline CDR1 and CDR2 sequences are MNHEY and SVGEGT.

Ten or more counts support this clone. This specimen includes other DNA sequences encoding the same CDR3. The rearrangement uses TRBV5-6 and TRBJ2-7; D assignment may be TRBD1 or TRBD2 (6 bases each). Germline loops: CDR1 SGHDT, CDR2 YYEEEE. This CDR3 contains 15 residues. The V end was cut by 3 bases, the J end by 3 bases, with 16 bases between. CDR3: CASSSGDRGHYEQYF. Written as DNA, the CDR3 is TGTGCCAGCAGCTCCGGGGATCGGGGGCACTACGAGCAGTACTTC. Using reference TRBV5-6 and TRBJ2-7 for the parts outside the CDR3, the full variable domain is DAGVTQSPTHLIKTRGQQVTLRCSPKSGHDTVSWYQQALGQGPQFIFQYYEEEERQRGNFPDRFSGHQFPNYSSELNVNALLLGDSALYLCASSSGDRGHYEQYFGPGTRLTVT.

The chain is built from TRBV4-1 and TRBJ2-2; TRBD2 is a possible D gene (6 bases). CDR3 length: 15 residues. V lost 7 bases, J lost 5 bases, and 17 bases lay in between. Germline V gene sequence: CDR1 MGHRA, CDR2 YSYEKL. The CDR3 spells CASIPRERGTGELFF. CDR3 bases: TGCGCCAGCATCCCTCGGGAGAGAGGGACCGGGGAGCTGTTTTTT.

This clone has ten or more counts. The chain couples TRBV6-6 to TRBJ2-6, with 7 bases matching TRBD1. Germline V gives CDR1 MNHNY, CDR2 SVGAGI (reference sequence). The CDR3 totals 16 residues. Germline trimming cut 2 bases from V and 3 bases from J; bases unmatched to any gene: 4. Written as DNA, the CDR3 is TGTGCCAGCAGTTACCAGAACAGGGGTGGGGCCAACGTCCTGACTTTC. It is translated as CASSYQNRGGANVLTF.

The chain's CDR3 is CASSYTGTVVGYEQYF. The CDR3 nucleotides are TGTGCCAGCAGTTACACTGGGACAGTAGTTGGCTACGAGCAGTACTTC. This chain links TRBV6-2 or TRBV6-3 with TRBJ2-7; 7 bases align to TRBD1. Germline assignment: CDR1 MNHEY and CDR2 SVGEGT. J gave up 3 bases and V 2 bases, and 10 bases lay outside the gene matches. This CDR3 spans 16 amino acids.

Turning to this clone: A much larger clone lies one base from this, so it may be a read error. The chain joins TRBV7-2 to TRBJ1-2; D is ambiguous. The CDR3 runs 14 residues. Germline V gene data show CDR1 as SGHTA and CDR2 as FQGNSA. The V end was cut by 5 bases, the J end by 5 bases, with 15 bases between. CDR3 sequence reads: CASSRLYPPYGYTF. CDR3 DNA sequence: TGTGCCAGCAGCCGATTGTACCCCCCTTATGGCTACACCTTC.

This clone was picked up many times. This chain uses TRBV6-2 or TRBV6-3 with TRBJ2-1; D ambiguous. The length of the CDR3 is 13 residues. CDR1 is MNHEY, CDR2 SVGEGT, per germline. Deletions cut 6 bases from V and 6 bases from J, with 12 bases between. The DNA of the CDR3 is TGTGCCAGCAGGACGGGCATAGTCAATGAGCAGTTCTTC. Translation gives CASRTGIVNEQFF.

At least ten counts were recorded for this clone. The chain recombines TRBV6-1 with TRBJ2-7; D gene ambiguous. This CDR3 contains 13 residues. V was trimmed by 2 bases and J by 4 bases, leaving 9 bases between them. The germline gives CDR1 MNHNS, CDR2 SASEGT. CDR3 residues: CASSERSGYEQYF. CDR3 nucleotides: TGTGCCAGCAGTGAACGGAGTGGGTACGAGCAGTACTTC.

This clone has ten or more counts. The chain couples TRBV13 to TRBJ1-2; 9 bases align to TRBD1. Germline loops: CDR1 PRHDT, CDR2 FYEKMQ (reference sequence). The CDR3 consists of 14 residues. Unmatched junction bases numbered 9, after V lost 6 bases and J lost 7 bases. The CDR3 spells CASRSTGGAGGYTF. The CDR3 coding sequence is TGTGCCAGCAGGTCAACAGGGGGCGCGGGTGGCTACACCTTC.

This clone was seen at least ten times. The identical CDR3 is also encoded by other nucleotide sequences in the sample. The gene calls are TRBV7-3 and TRBJ1-1; maybe TRBD1 (6 bases). V was trimmed by 8 bases and J by 5 bases, leaving 12 bases between them. The germline gives CDR1 SGHTA, CDR2 FQGTGA. CDR3 size: 12 residues. The CDR3 loop is CASAGRGTEAFF. CDR3 in DNA: TGTGCCAGCGCGGGGAGGGGGACTGAAGCTTTCTTT.

This clone was counted ten times or more. The V and J genes are TRBV12-3 or TRBV12-4 and TRBJ1-5; 7 bases fit TRBD1. This CDR3 is 16 amino acids long. The V and J ends lost 1 base and 3 bases, in that order; junction bases with no gene match: 6. The CDR3 DNA follows: TGTGCCAGCAGTTTAGGCATGGGACAGCTCAATCAGCCCCAGCATTTT. Amino acid sequence: CASSLGMGQLNQPQHF.